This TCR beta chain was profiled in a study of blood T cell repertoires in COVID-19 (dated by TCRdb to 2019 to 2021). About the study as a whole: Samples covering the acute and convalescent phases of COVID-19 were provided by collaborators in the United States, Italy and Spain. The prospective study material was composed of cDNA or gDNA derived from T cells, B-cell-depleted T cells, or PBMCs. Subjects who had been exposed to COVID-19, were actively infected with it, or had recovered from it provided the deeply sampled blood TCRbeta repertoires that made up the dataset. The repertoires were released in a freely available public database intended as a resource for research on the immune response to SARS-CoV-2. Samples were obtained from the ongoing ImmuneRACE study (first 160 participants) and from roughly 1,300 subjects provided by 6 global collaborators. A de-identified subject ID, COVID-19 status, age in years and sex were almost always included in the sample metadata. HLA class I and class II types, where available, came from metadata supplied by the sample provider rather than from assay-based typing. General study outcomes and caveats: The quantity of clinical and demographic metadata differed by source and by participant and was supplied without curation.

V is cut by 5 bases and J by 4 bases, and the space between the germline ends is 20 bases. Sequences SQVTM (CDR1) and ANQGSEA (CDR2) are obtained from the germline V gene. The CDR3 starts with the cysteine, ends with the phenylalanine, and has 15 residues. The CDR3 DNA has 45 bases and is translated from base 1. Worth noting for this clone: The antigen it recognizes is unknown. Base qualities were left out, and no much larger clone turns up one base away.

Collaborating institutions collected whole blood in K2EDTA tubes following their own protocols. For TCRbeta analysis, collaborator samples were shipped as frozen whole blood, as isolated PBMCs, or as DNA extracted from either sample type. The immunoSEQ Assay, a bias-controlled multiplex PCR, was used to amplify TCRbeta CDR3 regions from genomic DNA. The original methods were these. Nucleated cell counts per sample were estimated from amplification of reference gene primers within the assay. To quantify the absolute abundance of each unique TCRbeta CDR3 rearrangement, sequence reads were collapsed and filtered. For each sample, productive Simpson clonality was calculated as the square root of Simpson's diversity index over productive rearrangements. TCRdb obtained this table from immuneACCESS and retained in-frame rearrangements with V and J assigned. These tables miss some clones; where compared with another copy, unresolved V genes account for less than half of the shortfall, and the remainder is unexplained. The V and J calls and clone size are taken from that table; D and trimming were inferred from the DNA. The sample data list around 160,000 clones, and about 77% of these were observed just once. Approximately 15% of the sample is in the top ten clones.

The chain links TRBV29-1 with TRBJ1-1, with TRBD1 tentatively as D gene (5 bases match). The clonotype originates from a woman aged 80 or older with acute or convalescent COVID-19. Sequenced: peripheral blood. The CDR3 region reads CSVIGSGGFGTEAFF. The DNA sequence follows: TGCAGCGTTATTGGCAGCGGGGGGTTCGGCACTGAAGCTTTCTTT.